This T cell receptor beta chain was sequenced during a study of blood T cells in healthy people across ages. Next came a second PCR, run for about 7 to 12 cycles, which used a sample-barcoded 5' primer along with a J-beta primer mix. TCRdb processed the 5' RACE reads anew with MiXCR; each CDR3 protein has one entry. Found here are roughly 680,000 distinct CDR3 sequences, approximately 52% of them singletons; the top ten hold roughly 14%. V gave up 9 bases and J gave up 6 bases, with 12 bases separating them. This CDR3 is 12 amino acids long. Germline-derived CDR1 and CDR2 are MDHEN and SYDVKM. The rearrangement links TRBV28 to TRBJ2-1; D is ambiguous. Input material: blood. The source of this sequence is an elderly woman in good health. Here the CDR3 DNA reads TGTGCCAGTGCCGTGTTGGGCAATGAGCAGTTCTTC. Amino acid sequence: CASAVLGNEQFF.